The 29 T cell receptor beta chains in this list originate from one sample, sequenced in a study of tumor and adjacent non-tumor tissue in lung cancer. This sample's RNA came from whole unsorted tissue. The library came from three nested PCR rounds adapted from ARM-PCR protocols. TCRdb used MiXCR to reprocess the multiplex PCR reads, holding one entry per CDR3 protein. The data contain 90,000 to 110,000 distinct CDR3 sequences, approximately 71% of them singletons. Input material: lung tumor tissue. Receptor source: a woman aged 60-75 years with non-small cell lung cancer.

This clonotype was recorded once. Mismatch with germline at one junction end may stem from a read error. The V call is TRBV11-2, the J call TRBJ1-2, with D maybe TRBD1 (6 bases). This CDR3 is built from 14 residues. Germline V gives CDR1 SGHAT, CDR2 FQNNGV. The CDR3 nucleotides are TGTGCCAGCAGCGTGGAGGGGGGCTACTATGGTTACACCTTC. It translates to CASSVEGGYYGYTF. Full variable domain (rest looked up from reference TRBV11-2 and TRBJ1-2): EAGVAQSPRYKIIEKRQSVAFWCNPISGHATLYWYQQILGQGPKLLIQFQNNGVVDDSQLPKDRFSAERLKGVDSTLKIQPAKLEDSAVYLCASSVEGGYYGYTFGSGTRLTVV.

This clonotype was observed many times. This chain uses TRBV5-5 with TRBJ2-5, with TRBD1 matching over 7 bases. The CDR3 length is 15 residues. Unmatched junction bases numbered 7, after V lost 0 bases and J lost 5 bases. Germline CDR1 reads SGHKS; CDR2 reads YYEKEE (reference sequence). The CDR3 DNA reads TGTGCCAGCAGCTTGGACAGGGGTCATAGGGAGACCCAGTACTTC. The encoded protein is CASSLDRGHRETQYF.

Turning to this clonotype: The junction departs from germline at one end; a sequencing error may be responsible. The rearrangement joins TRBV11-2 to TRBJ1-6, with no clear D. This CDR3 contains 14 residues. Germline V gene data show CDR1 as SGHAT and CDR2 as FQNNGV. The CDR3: CASSLEATSSPLHF. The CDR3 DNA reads TGTGCCAGTAGCTTAGAAGCAACTAGTTCACCCCTCCACTTT.

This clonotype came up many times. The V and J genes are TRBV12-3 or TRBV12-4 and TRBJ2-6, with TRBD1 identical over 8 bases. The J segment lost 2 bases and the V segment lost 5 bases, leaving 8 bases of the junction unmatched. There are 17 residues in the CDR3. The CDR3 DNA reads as TGTGCCAGCAGTCCCGGACAGGGAATAGCTGGGGCCAACGTCCTGACTTTC. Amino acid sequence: CASSPGQGIAGANVLTF.

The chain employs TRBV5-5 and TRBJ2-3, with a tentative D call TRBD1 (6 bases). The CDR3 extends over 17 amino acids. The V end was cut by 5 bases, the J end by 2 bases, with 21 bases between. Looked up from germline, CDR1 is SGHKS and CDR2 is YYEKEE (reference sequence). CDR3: CASRGAYRDTFTDTQYF. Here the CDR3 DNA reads TGTGCCAGCAGAGGGGCATACCGGGACACCTTCACAGATACGCAGTATTTT.

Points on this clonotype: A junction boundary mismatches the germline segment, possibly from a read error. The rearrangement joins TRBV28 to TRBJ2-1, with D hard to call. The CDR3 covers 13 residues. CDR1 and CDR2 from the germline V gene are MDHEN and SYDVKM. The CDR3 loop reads CASSLSQYNELFF. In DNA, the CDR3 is TGTGCCAGCAGTTTATCCCAATACAATGAGCTGTTCTTC.

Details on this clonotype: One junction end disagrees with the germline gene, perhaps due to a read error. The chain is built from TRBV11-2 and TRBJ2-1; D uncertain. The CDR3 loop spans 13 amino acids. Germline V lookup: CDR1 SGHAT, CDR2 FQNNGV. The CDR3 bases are TGTGCCAGTAGCTTAACGCGAGTAAGTGAGCAGTTCTTC. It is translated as CASSLTRVSEQFF.

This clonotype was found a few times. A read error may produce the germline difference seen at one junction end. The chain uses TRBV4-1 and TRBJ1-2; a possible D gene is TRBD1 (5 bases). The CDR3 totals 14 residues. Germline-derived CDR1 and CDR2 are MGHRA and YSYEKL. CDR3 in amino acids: CASSSGTGNYGHTF. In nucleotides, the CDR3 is TGCGCCAGCAGCTCAGGGACGGGTAACTATGGCCACACCTTC.

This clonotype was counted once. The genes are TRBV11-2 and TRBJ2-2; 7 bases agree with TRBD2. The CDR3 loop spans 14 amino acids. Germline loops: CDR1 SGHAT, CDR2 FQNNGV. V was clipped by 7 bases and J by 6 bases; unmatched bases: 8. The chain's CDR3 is CASISQLASGELFF. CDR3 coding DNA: TGTGCCAGCATCTCCCAACTAGCGTCCGGGGAGCTGTTTTTT.

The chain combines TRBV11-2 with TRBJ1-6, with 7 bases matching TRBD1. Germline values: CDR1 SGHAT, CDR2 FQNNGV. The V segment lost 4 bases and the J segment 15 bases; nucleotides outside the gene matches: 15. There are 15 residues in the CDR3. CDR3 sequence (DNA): TGTGCCAGCAGCTCAGATATTGCAGGGGGGACACTCCTCCACTTT. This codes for CASSSDIAGGTLLHF.

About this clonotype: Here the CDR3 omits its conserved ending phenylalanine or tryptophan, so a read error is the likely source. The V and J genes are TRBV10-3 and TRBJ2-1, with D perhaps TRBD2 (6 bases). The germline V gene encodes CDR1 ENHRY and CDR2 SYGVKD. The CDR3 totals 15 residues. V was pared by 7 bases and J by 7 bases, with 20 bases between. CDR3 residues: CAITVGSGKYNEQFL. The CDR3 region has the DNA TGTGCCATCACTGTAGGTAGCGGCAAGTATAATGAGCAGTTCTTG.

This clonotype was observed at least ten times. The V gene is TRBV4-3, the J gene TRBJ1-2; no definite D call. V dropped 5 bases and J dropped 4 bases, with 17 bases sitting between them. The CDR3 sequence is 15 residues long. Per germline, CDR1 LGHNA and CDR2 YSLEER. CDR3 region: CASSSFVQLGYGYTF. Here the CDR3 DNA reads TGCGCCAGCAGCTCTTTTGTACAGCTTGGCTATGGCTACACCTTC.

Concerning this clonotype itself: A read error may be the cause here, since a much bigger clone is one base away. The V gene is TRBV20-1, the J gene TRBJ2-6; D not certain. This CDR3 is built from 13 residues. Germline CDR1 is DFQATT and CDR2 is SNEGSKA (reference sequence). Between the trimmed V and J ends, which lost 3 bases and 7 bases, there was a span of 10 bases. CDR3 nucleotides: TGCAGTGCTAGGTCTCCCGGAGCCAACGTCCTGACTTTC. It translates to CSARSPGANVLTF.

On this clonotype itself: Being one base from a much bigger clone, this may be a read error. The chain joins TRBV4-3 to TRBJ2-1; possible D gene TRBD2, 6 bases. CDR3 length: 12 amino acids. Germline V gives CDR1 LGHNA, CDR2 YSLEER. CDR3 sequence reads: CASSQDLRGKVF. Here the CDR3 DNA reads TGCGCCAGCAGCCAAGATCTCCGGGGGAAAGTCTTC.

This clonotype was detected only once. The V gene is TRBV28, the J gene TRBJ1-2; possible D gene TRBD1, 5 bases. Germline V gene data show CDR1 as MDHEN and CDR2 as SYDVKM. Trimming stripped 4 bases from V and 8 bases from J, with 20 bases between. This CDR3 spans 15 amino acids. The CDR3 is CASSSASLAGSGYTF. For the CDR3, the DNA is TGTGCCAGCAGTTCAGCCTCTCTGGCAGGGAGCGGCTACACCTTC.

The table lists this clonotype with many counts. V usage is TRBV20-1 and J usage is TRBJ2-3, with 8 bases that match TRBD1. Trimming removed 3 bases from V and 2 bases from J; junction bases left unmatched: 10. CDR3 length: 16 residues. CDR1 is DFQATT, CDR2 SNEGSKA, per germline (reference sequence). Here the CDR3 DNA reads TGCAGTGCTAGTATGCCGGGACAGGTGAACACAGATACGCAGTATTTT. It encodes CSASMPGQVNTDTQYF.

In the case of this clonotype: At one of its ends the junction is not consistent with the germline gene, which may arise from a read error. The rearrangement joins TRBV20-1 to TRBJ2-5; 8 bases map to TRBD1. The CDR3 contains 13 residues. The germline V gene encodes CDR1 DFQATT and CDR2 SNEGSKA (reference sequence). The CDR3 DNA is TGTAGTGCTTTGCGGACAGGGATCGAGACCCAGTACTTC. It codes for CSALRTGIETQYF.

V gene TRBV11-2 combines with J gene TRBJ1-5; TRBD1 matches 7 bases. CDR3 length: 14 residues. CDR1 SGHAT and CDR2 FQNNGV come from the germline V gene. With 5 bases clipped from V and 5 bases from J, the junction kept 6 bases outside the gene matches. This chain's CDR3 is CASSKTGIDQPQHF. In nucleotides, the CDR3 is TGTGCCAGCAGCAAGACAGGGATCGATCAGCCCCAGCATTTT.

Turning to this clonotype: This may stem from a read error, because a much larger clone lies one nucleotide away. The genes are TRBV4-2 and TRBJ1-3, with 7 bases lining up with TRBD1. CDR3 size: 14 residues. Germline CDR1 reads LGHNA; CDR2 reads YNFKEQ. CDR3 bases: TGTGCCAGCAGCCGGGACAGCTCTGGAAACGCCATATATTTT. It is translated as CASSRDSSGNAIYF.

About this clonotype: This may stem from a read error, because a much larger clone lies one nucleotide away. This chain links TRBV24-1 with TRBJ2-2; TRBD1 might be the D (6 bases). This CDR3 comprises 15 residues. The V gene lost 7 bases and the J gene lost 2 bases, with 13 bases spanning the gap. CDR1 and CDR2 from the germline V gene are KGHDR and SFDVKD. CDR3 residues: CATRDLQGNTGELFF. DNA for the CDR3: TGTGCCACCAGAGACTTACAGGGCAACACCGGGGAGCTGTTTTTT.

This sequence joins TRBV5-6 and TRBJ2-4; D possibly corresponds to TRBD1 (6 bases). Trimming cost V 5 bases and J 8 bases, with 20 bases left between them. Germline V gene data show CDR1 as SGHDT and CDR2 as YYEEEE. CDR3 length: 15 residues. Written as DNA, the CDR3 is TGTGCCAGCAGTAAGCAGGGACACGTATTTGACATTCAGTACTTC. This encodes CASSKQGHVFDIQYF. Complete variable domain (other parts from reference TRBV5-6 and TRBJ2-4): DAGVTQSPTHLIKTRGQQVTLRCSPKSGHDTVSWYQQALGQGPQFIFQYYEEEERQRGNFPDRFSGHQFPNYSSELNVNALLLGDSALYLCASSKQGHVFDIQYFGAGTRLSVL.

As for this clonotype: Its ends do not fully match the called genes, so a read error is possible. The CDR3 DNA reads TGTGCCAGCAGCCCACAGGGGCCGGTGGGCTACAGCTTC. Residues: CASSPQGPVGYSF. The gene calls are TRBV14 and TRBJ1-2; 7 bases line up with TRBD1. Germline CDR1 reads SGHDN; CDR2 reads FVKESK. CDR3 length: 13 residues.

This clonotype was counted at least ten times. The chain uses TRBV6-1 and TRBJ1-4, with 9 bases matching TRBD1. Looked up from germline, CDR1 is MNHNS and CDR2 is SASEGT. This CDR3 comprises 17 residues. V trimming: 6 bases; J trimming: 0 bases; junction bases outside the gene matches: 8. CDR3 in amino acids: CASRVQDRGTTNEKLFF. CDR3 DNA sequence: TGTGCCAGCAGAGTCCAGGACAGGGGTACAACTAATGAAAAACTGTTTTTT.

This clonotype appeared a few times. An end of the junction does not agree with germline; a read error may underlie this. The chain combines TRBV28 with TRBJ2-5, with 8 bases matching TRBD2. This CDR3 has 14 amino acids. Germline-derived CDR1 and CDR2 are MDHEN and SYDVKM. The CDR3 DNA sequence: TGTGCCAGCAATCTTGCTTCAGCGGGAGAGACCCAATACTTC. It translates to CASNLASAGETQYF.

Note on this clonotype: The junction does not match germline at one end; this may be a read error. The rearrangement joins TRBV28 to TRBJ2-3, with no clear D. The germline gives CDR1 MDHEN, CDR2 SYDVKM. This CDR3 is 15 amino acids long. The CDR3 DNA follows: TGTGCCAGCAGTCCTGGTGACTCGGGCCTAGATATGCAGTGTTTT. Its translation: CASSPGDSGLDMQCF.

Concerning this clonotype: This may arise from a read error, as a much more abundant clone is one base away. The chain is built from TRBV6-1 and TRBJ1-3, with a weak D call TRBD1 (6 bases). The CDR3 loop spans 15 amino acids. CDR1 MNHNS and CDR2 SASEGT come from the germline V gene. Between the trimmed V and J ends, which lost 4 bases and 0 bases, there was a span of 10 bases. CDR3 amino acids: CASSVDRDSGNTIYF. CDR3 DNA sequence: TGTGCCAGCAGTGTGGACAGAGACTCTGGAAACACCATATATTTT.

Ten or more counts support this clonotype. DNA of the CDR3: TGTGCCAGCAGTGACGCAACGGGGGGGCTAGGGTACGAGCAGTACTTC. Translation gives CASSDATGGLGYEQYF. V is TRBV6-1 and J is TRBJ2-7; 8 positions match TRBD2. J was trimmed by 4 bases and V by 3 bases; bases with no gene match: 11. The CDR3 covers 16 residues. From germline, CDR1 is MNHNS and CDR2 SASEGT.

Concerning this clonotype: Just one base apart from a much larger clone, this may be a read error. The CDR3 DNA follows: TGCAGTGCTAGTTACCCACCTGTCCTGGGCACAGATACGCAGTATTTT. Translating gives CSASYPPVLGTDTQYF. The V and J genes are TRBV20-1 and TRBJ2-3; D unclear. The CDR3 is 16 amino acids. Germline loops: CDR1 DFQATT, CDR2 SNEGSKA (reference sequence). V lost 3 bases to trimming and J lost 1 base, with 17 bases between them.

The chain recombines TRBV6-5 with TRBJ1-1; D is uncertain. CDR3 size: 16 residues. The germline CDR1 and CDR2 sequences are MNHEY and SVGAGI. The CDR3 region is CTISFTHVSTETEAFF. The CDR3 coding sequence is TGTACCATCAGTTTTACTCACGTATCAACAGAGACTGAAGCTTTCTTT.